This TCR beta chain was retrieved from a study of PD-1 blockade in mismatch repair-deficient tumors (dated by TCRdb to about 2017). General notes on the study: The trial enrolled about 90 consecutive patients with 12 to 13 mismatch repair-deficient cancer types between 2013 and 2016, all previously treated and progressing. Deep sequencing of TCR CDR3 regions was used to track tumor-associated T cell clones in peripheral blood of patients responding to PD-1 blockade. What the research found in general, with its limitations: Tumor-resident clones, often undetectable in blood before treatment, expanded rapidly after pembrolizumab and then contracted, generally before radiologic responses.

The library was obtained by the immunoSEQ multiplex PCR assay. Drawn from immuneACCESS, this table holds only the in-frame rearrangements with V and J called that TCRdb kept. Clones are partly lost; checked studies trace under half to an unresolved V gene and leave the rest unexplained. In this sample the table shows about 120,000 clones, over 65% of which occur a single time. The top ten hold roughly 4.5% of the sample. As concerns this clone: The specificity of this receptor is unknown. Per-base quality was not reported, and no clone a single base away is much larger than it.

For CDR1 and CDR2, the germline V gene lists SQVTM and ANQGSEA. The CDR3 runs 13 residues from the cysteine to the phenylalanine. Here the CDR3 DNA is all that survives: 39 bases in frame from base 1. A distance of 16 bases separates the germline ends of V and J, which lose 4 bases and 7 bases respectively. Mismatch repair deficiency in every enrolled patient was established by polymerase chain reaction or immunohistochemistry. A few patients who responded to pembrolizumab therapy underwent TCR sequencing. The phase II trial prospectively evaluated PD-1 blockade with pembrolizumab in advanced mismatch repair-deficient cancers, independent of tissue of origin. Serial peripheral blood T cell samples were collected before and at multiple times after starting PD-1 blockade. The timing of each blood sample was reported as weeks after the first dose of pembrolizumab.

This clonotype was sampled from an adult with mismatch repair-deficient cancer. The source was peripheral blood, collected roughly 60 weeks after starting pembrolizumab. The chain is made from TRBV29-1 and TRBJ1-2, with a weak D call of TRBD1 (6 bases match). The DNA is TGCAGCGTTGTATTGGGGGGCGGCGGTGGCTACACCTTC. Its coded protein is CSVVLGGGGGYTF.